Presented here are 21 T cell receptor beta chains from one specimen sequenced in a study of cytomegalovirus exposure and HLA in healthy donors. Primers: 60 Vbeta forward and 13 Jbeta reverse. Profiled with immunoSEQ multiplex PCR; TCRdb holds only in-frame clones, not every one. The sample lists under 170,000 clones, 70% to 80% occurring once. Sequencing was done on a sample of PBMCs. All receptors come from a human donor in good health.

The chain recombines TRBV4-1 with TRBJ2-5, with 7 bases matching TRBD2. The better agreement between TRBJ2-7 and the DNA end casts doubt on the J call. From germline, CDR1 is MGHRA and CDR2 YSYEKL. The CDR3 has 15 residues. The CDR3 here is CASSQLAVSSYEQYF. In nucleotides, the CDR3 is TGCGCCAGCAGCCAACTAGCGGTTAGCTCCTACGAGCAGTACTTC.

The V gene is TRBV2, the J gene TRBJ1-2; D remains unclear. Looked up from germline, CDR1 is SNHLY and CDR2 is FYNNEI. Between the trimmed V and J ends, which lost 1 base and 4 bases, there was a span of 13 bases. The CDR3 sequence is 15 residues long. The CDR3 spells CASSEVLQLSYGYTF. CDR3 coding DNA: TGTGCCAGCAGTGAAGTGTTACAGCTCTCCTATGGCTACACCTTC. The whole variable domain, remainder taken from reference TRBV2 and TRBJ1-2, is EPEVTQTPSHQVTQMGQEVILRCVPISNHLYFYWYRQILGQKVEFLVSFYNNEISEKSEIFDDQFSVERPDGSNFTLKIRSTKLEDSAMYFCASSEVLQLSYGYTFGSGTRLTVV.

The chain recombines TRBV19 with TRBJ1-1; 11 positions agree with TRBD1. This CDR3 is built from 15 residues. The germline V gene encodes CDR1 LNHDA and CDR2 SQIVND (reference sequence). Trimming at V came to 5 bases and at J to 0 bases, leaving 2 bases not matched to a gene. CDR3 nucleotide sequence: TGTGCCAGTAGTGGGACAGGGGGGGTGAACACTGAAGCTTTCTTT. This codes for CASSGTGGVNTEAFF. Together with reference TRBV19 and TRBJ1-1, the CDR3 gives the full variable domain: DGGITQSPKYLFRKEGQNVTLSCEQNLNHDAMYWYRQDPGQGLRLIYYSQIVNDFQKGDIAEGYSVSREKKESFPLTVTSAQKNPTAFYLCASSGTGGVNTEAFFGQGTRLTVV.

The chain recombines TRBV7-9 with TRBJ1-1, with D maybe TRBD1 (5 bases). Germline V lookup: CDR1 SEHNR, CDR2 FQNEAQ (reference sequence). V lost 10 bases and J 8 bases, leaving 17 bases between the germline ends. The CDR3 length is 12 residues. Written as DNA, the CDR3 is TGTGCCACCCAGGGTGTTGGCCTCGAAGCTTTCTTT. It codes for CATQGVGLEAFF.

The V and J genes are TRBV10-3 and TRBJ1-1, with D unclear. The V gene's germline CDR1 is ENHRY and CDR2 SYGVKD. The CDR3 sequence is 11 residues long. Trimming removed 4 bases from V and 5 bases from J, with 5 bases in between. CDR3 DNA: TGTGCCATCAGTGGGACTACTGAAGCTTTCTTT. Protein product: CAISGTTEAFF.

J is TRBJ1-4 and V is TRBV2, with D possibly being TRBD1 (6 bases). Germline V lookup: CDR1 SNHLY, CDR2 FYNNEI. With 8 bases removed from V and 4 bases from J, the gap between germline ends came to 11 bases. This CDR3 has 13 amino acids. The CDR3 here is CASRTDFNEKLFF. CDR3 in DNA: TGTGCCAGCCGGACAGATTTTAATGAAAAACTGTTTTTT.

The genes are TRBV7-2 and TRBJ2-7; 7 nucleotides match TRBD1. CDR1 is SGHTA, CDR2 FQGNSA, per germline. The ends lost 3 bases at V and 1 base at J; junction bases unmatched: 9. This CDR3 spans 16 amino acids. The CDR3 nucleotides read TGTGCCAGCAGCTTTGAGACAGGGATCCTATCCTACGAGCAGTACTTC. It yields the protein CASSFETGILSYEQYF.

The rearrangement uses TRBV27 and TRBJ1-2; 9 bases are a match to TRBD1. V lost 7 bases to trimming and J lost 4 bases; unmatched junction nucleotides: 13. The CDR3 spans 16 residues. Germline V gene data show CDR1 as MNHEY and CDR2 as SMNVEV (reference sequence). CDR3 in DNA: TGTGCCAGCAAACCAAGAAGGGACAGGGCGGGCTATGGCTACACCTTC. It codes for CASKPRRDRAGYGYTF.

The V gene is TRBV7-6, the J gene TRBJ1-1, with no clear D. The germline V and J ends were trimmed by 8 bases and 0 bases, with 10 bases remaining between them. The CDR3 runs to 13 residues. Per germline, CDR1 SGHVS and CDR2 FNYEAQ. CDR3 sequence (DNA): TGTGCCAGCTCGACTGAGATGAACACTGAAGCTTTCTTT. Encoded protein: CASSTEMNTEAFF. The full variable domain, in which reference TRBV7-6 and TRBJ1-1 provide the parts outside the CDR3, is GAGVSQSPRYKVTKRGQDVALRCDPISGHVSLYWYRQALGQGPEFLTYFNYEAQQDKSGLPNDRFSAERPEGSISTLTIQRTEQRDSAMYRCASSTEMNTEAFFGQGTRLTVV.

This chain connects TRBV25-1 to TRBJ1-4; D unresolved. With 8 bases removed from V and 11 bases from J, the gap between germline ends came to 9 bases. The CDR3 spans 10 residues. Germline CDR1 is MGHDK and CDR2 is SYGVNS. CDR3 sequence reads: CASRKEKLFF. CDR3 nucleotide sequence: TGTGCCAGCCGCAAGGAGAAACTGTTTTTT.

The V gene is TRBV29-1, the J gene TRBJ2-1; D is perhaps TRBD2 (5 bases). Trimming cost V 4 bases and J 9 bases, with 13 bases left between them. The CDR3 totals 12 residues. Germline CDR1 SQVTM, CDR2 ANQGSEA. The chain's CDR3 is CSVGPAGGEQFF. As DNA, the CDR3 is TGCAGCGTTGGACCGGCTGGAGGTGAGCAGTTCTTC.

The V gene is TRBV11-2, the J gene TRBJ1-1; 7 bases are a match to TRBD1. V dropped 9 bases and J dropped 2; count of bases not matched to a gene: 9. CDR3 length: 14 amino acids. Germline loops: CDR1 SGHAT, CDR2 FQNNGV. Here the CDR3 DNA reads TGTGCCAGTAATCGGGACAGCCTCAACACTGAAGCTTTCTTT. Protein sequence: CASNRDSLNTEAFF.

The chain is built from TRBV2 and TRBJ2-7; 10 bases map to TRBD1. The J segment lost 3 bases and the V segment lost 4 bases, leaving 12 bases of the junction unmatched. CDR3 length equals 17 residues. Germline CDR1 and CDR2: SNHLY and FYNNEI. The CDR3 protein is CASSVGQGSPISYEQYF. The CDR3 bases are TGTGCCAGCAGTGTGGGACAGGGGTCCCCAATTAGCTACGAGCAGTACTTC.

The V gene is TRBV19, the J gene TRBJ2-1; D is possibly TRBD2 (5 bases). The CDR3 length is 16 residues. Germline CDR1 reads LNHDA; CDR2 reads SQIVND (reference sequence). V was shortened by 4 bases and J by 0 bases, with 13 bases between the two germline ends. The CDR3 reads CASSKGRTFSYNEQFF. The DNA for the CDR3 is TGTGCCAGTAGTAAGGGCAGGACTTTCTCCTACAATGAGCAGTTCTTC.

The chain is built from TRBV6-4 and TRBJ1-1; unclear D gene. The CDR3 loop spans 12 amino acids. Per germline, CDR1 MRHNA and CDR2 SNTAGT. Deletions cut 6 bases from V and 9 bases from J, with 14 bases between. The CDR3 loop is CASSDIRGKAFF. CDR3 DNA sequence: TGTGCCAGCAGCGACATCCGGGGAAAAGCTTTCTTT.

CDR3 sequence: CATSRDPGGNQPQHF. The DNA for the CDR3 is TGTGCCACCAGCAGAGATCCGGGGGGCAATCAGCCCCAGCATTTT. The V and J genes are TRBV15 and TRBJ1-5; possibly TRBD1 for D (5 bases). Per the germline V gene, CDR1 is LNHNV and CDR2 is YYDKDF (reference sequence). This CDR3 has 15 amino acids. Deletions cut 0 bases from V and 2 bases from J, with 8 bases between.

The chain has TRBV6-4 and TRBJ1-1; unclear D gene. Germline V gene data show CDR1 as MRHNA and CDR2 as SNTAGT. V was clipped by 0 bases and J by 7 bases, with 6 bases between them. This CDR3 spans 12 amino acids. This CDR3 is CASSDSLGEAFF. The CDR3 DNA reads TGTGCCAGCAGTGACTCTCTCGGTGAAGCTTTCTTT.

The chain employs TRBV7-2 and TRBJ2-7, with 8 bases lining up with TRBD2. In germline, CDR1 is SGHTA, CDR2 FQGNSA. The CDR3 extends over 15 amino acids. V lost 5 bases and J lost 3; bases outside the gene matches: 9. CDR3: CASSVSSGTVYEQYF. Written as DNA, the CDR3 is TGTGCCAGCAGCGTCAGTAGCGGGACTGTCTACGAGCAGTACTTC.

V is TRBV6-4 and J is TRBJ2-3; D is unclear. V was cut by 4 bases and J by 6 bases, with 11 bases left in between. Germline V gene data show CDR1 as MRHNA and CDR2 as SNTAGT. CDR3 length equals 13 residues. The CDR3 loop is CASSAYFRDTQYF. Written as DNA, the CDR3 is TGTGCCAGCAGTGCGTATTTTCGGGATACGCAGTATTTT.

The chain links TRBV2 to TRBJ1-1; 8 bases are shared with TRBD1. Per the germline V gene, CDR1 is SNHLY and CDR2 is FYNNEI. This CDR3 has 15 amino acids. Germline trimming cut 5 bases from V and 3 bases from J; bases unmatched to any gene: 8. This CDR3 is CASSSDRGRDTEAFF. The DNA of the CDR3 is TGTGCCAGCAGTTCTGACAGGGGTCGAGACACTGAAGCTTTCTTT.

The J gene is TRBJ1-2, the V gene TRBV6-5, with a possible D match to TRBD1 (5 bases). V lost 8 bases and J lost 8, with 21 bases in between. CDR3 length: 14 amino acids. The V gene's germline CDR1 is MNHEY and CDR2 SVGAGI. The CDR3 loop reads CASRPSGQGRGYTF. In DNA, the CDR3 is TGTGCCAGCCGGCCGTCGGGCCAGGGTAGGGGCTACACCTTC.